The sequence of this TCR beta chain was determined in a study of T-cell memory formation after mild COVID-19. The authors produced TCR alpha and TCR beta cDNA libraries with sample barcodes and UMIs by 5'RACE using constant-segment primers. In TCRdb, the 5' RACE reads were re-called with MiXCR into one record per CDR3 protein. This sample has about 110,000 distinct CDR3 sequences; over 10% occur once, and the top ten carry about 27%. Germline V gives CDR1 SQVTM, CDR2 ANQGSEA. The CDR3 is 17 amino acids. The trim removed 0 bases at V and 4 bases at J, leaving 12 bases unmatched. This clonotype was observed a handful of times.

The sequenced sample was PBMCs or a T cell subset sorted from them (not recorded which). This TCR came from an adult woman who had mild COVID-19 (a few samples of this study predate the infection). Cell type and time point are not known. V is TRBV29-1 and J is TRBJ2-7, with TRBD2 matching over 10 bases. CDR3 nucleotide sequence: TGCAGCGTTGAAGATATTGCGGCTAGCGGGGGTCTATACGAGCAGTACTTC. Encoded protein: CSVEDIAASGGLYEQYF.